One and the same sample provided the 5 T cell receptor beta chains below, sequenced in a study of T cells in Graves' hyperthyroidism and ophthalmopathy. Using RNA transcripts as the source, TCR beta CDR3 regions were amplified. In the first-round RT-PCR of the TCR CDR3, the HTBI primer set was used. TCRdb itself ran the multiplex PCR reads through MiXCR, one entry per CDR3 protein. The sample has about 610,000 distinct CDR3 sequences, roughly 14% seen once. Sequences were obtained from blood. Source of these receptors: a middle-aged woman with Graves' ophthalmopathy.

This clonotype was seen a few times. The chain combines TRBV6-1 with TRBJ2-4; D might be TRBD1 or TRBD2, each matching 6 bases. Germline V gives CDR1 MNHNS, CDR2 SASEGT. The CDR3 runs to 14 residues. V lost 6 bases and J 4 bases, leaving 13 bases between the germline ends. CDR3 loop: CASRQGGGKNIQYF. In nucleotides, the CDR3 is TGTGCCAGCAGACAGGGTGGGGGGAAAAACATTCAGTACTTC.

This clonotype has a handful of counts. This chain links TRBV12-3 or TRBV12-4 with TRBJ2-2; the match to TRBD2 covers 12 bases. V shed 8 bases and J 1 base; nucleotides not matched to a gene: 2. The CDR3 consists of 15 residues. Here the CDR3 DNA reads TGTGCCAGCTTGGGACTAGCGGGGAACACCGGGGAGCTGTTTTTT. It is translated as CASLGLAGNTGELFF.

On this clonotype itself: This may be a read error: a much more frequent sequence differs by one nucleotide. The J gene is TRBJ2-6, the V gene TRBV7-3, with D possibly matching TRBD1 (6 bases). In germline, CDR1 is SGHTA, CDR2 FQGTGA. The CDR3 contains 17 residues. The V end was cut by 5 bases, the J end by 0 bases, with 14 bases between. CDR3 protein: CASSRDKAPSGANVLTF. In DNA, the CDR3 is TGTGCCAGCAGCCGGGACAAGGCCCCCTCTGGGGCCAACGTCCTGACTTTC.

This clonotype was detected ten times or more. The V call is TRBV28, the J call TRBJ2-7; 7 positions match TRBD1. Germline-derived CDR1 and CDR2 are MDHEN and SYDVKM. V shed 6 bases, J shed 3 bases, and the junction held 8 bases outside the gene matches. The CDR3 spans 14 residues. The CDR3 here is CASSYGDSYYEQYF. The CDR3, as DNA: TGTGCCAGCAGCTACGGGGACAGCTACTACGAGCAGTACTTC. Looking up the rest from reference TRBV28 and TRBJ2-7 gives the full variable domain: DVKVTQSSRYLVKRTGEKVFLECVQDMDHENMFWYRQDPGLGLRLIYFSYDVKMKEKGDIPEGYSVSREKKERFSLILESASTNQTSMYLCASSYGDSYYEQYFGPGTRLTVT.

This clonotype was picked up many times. The CDR3 loop reads CATSDSRTGWDETQYF. The CDR3 DNA reads as TGTGCCACCAGTGATTCGAGGACAGGATGGGATGAGACCCAGTACTTC. The chain carries TRBV24-1 and TRBJ2-5, with TRBD1 matching 7 bases. The CDR3 loop spans 16 amino acids. The germline V gene encodes CDR1 KGHDR and CDR2 SFDVKD. Trimming cost V 2 bases and J 5 bases; bases outside gene matches: 10.